The 8 T cell receptor beta chains presented below share a single source sample, sequenced in a study of blood T cell repertoires in COVID-19. Repertoires were generated with immunoSEQ multiplex PCR, while TCRdb's copy carries only in-frame clones and drops some. The sample lists approximately 210,000 clones; 89% were seen once. The specimen sequenced was peripheral blood. All receptors derive from a woman aged 35 to 49 with acute or convalescent COVID-19.

The chain couples TRBV30 to TRBJ1-2; TRBD1 aligns across 8 bases. The CDR3 sequence is 12 residues long. Germline values: CDR1 GTSNPN, CDR2 SVGIG (reference sequence). The junction had 3 bases not matched to a gene; V was cut back by 2 bases and J by 7 bases. CDR3 region: CAWSFGQGGYTF. The CDR3, as DNA: TGTGCCTGGAGTTTTGGACAGGGTGGCTACACCTTC. Supplemented by reference TRBV30 and TRBJ1-2, the full variable domain reads SQTIHQWPATLVQPVGSPLSLECTVEGTSNPNLYWYRQAAGRGLQLLFYSVGIGQISSEVPQNLSASRPQDRQFILSSKKLLLSDSGFYLCAWSFGQGGYTFGSGTRLTVV.

The chain combines TRBV7-2 with TRBJ1-4; D perhaps matches TRBD1 (5 bases). This CDR3 contains 15 residues. Between the trimmed V and J ends, which lost 1 base and 6 bases, there was a span of 12 bases. Germline-derived CDR1 and CDR2 are SGHTA and FQGNSA. CDR3 amino acids: CASSLVAWGDEKLFF. For the CDR3, the DNA is TGTGCCAGCAGCTTAGTGGCATGGGGGGATGAAAAACTGTTTTTT. Based on the CDR3 plus reference TRBV7-2 and TRBJ1-4, the full variable domain is GAGVSQSPSNKVTEKGKDVELRCDPISGHTALYWYRQSLGQGLEFLIYFQGNSAPDKSGLPSDRFSAERTGGSVSTLTIQRTQQEDSAVYLCASSLVAWGDEKLFFGSGTQLSVL.

The chain has TRBV6-5 and TRBJ1-1; 9 bases are a match to TRBD1. Trimming at V came to 6 bases and at J to 4 bases, leaving 6 bases not matched to a gene. From germline, CDR1 is MNHEY and CDR2 SVGAGI. CDR3 length: 14 amino acids. The CDR3, as DNA: TGTGCCAGCAGACAGGGGGCCGAATCCACTGAAGCTTTCTTT. Protein product: CASRQGAESTEAFF.

This chain connects TRBV9 to TRBJ2-2; no clear D. Germline V lookup: CDR1 SGDLS, CDR2 YYNGEE. The CDR3 totals 12 residues. Trimming took off 4 bases at V and 2 bases at J, with 3 bases between the two ends. CDR3 amino acids: CASSSNTGELFF. The DNA for the CDR3 is TGTGCCAGCAGCTCTAACACCGGGGAGCTGTTTTTT.

The V call is TRBV3-1 (or the pseudogene TRBV3-2), the J call TRBJ2-3, with 11 bases fitting TRBD2. Germline CDR1 reads LGHDT; CDR2 reads YNNKEL (reference sequence). The CDR3 consists of 17 residues. J was trimmed by 1 base and V by 4 bases; bases with no gene match: 7. This CDR3 is CASSPSLTSGGTDTQYF. CDR3 DNA sequence: TGTGCCAGCAGCCCTTCTCTGACTAGCGGGGGCACAGATACGCAGTATTTT.

This chain connects TRBV27 to TRBJ1-2, with a possible D match to TRBD1 (5 bases). V lost 0 bases and J lost 8, with 16 bases in between. The germline CDR1 and CDR2 sequences are MNHEY and SMNVEV (reference sequence). This CDR3 is 15 amino acids long. The CDR3 nucleotides read TGTGCCAGCAGTTTATCCTCCGACAGCCTTAGGGGCTACACCTTC. It codes for CASSLSSDSLRGYTF.

The chain carries TRBV27 and TRBJ2-2, with 8 bases aligning to TRBD2. The junction had 9 bases not matched to a gene; V was cut back by 6 bases and J by 3 bases. Germline values: CDR1 MNHEY, CDR2 SMNVEV (reference sequence). The CDR3 has 16 amino acids. In nucleotides, the CDR3 is TGTGCCAGCAGACCCACAACTAGCGGATACACCGGGGAGCTGTTTTTT. Amino acids: CASRPTTSGYTGELFF.

This chain uses TRBV28 with TRBJ1-1; the D is unclear. This CDR3 comprises 12 residues. Per germline, CDR1 MDHEN and CDR2 SYDVKM. V lost 10 bases, J lost 8 bases, and 17 bases lay in between. DNA for the CDR3: TGTGCCACATTTCCTAGGATAGGAGAAGCTTTCTTT. It codes for CATFPRIGEAFF.